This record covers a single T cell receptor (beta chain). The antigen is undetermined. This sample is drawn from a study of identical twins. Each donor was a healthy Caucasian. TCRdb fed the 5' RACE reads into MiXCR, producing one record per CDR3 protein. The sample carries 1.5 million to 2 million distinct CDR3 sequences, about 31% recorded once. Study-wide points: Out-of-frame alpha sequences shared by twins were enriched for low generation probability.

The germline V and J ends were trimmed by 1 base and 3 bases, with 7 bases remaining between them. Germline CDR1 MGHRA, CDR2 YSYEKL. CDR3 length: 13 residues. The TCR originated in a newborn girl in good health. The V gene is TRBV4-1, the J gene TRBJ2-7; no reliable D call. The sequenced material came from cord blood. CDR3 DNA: TGCGCCAGCAGCCAAGGAGCAATCTACGAGCAGTACTTC. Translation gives CASSQGAIYEQYF.